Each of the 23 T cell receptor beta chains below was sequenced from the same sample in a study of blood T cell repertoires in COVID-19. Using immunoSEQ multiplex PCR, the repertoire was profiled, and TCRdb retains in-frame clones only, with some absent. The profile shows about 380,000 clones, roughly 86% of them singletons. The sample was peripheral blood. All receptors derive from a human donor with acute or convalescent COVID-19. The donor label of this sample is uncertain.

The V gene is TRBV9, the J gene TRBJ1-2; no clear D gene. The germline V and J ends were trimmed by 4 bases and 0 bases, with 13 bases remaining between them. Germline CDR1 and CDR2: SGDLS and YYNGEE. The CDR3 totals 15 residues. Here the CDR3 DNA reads TGTGCCAGCAGCCTTCATTCAGTCCCTAACTATGGCTACACCTTC. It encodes CASSLHSVPNYGYTF.

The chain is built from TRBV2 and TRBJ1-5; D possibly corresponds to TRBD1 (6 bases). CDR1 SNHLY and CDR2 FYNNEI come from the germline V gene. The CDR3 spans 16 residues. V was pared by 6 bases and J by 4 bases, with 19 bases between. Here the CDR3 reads CASSGQPVNSNQPQHF. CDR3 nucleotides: TGTGCCAGCAGCGGACAGCCAGTGAATTCAAATCAGCCCCAGCATTTT.

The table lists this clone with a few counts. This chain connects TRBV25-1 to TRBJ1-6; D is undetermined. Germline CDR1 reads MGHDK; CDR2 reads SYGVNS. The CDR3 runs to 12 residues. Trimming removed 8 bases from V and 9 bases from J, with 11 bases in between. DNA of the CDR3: TGTGCCAGCCGGCTGGGCCCTTCACCCCTCCACTTT. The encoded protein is CASRLGPSPLHF.

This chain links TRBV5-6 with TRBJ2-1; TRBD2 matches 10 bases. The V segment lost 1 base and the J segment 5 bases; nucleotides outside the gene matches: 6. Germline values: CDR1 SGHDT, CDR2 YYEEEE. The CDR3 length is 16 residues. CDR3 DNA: TGTGCCAGCAGCTTGAATGGTCTAGCGGGAGACAATGAGCAGTTCTTC. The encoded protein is CASSLNGLAGDNEQFF.

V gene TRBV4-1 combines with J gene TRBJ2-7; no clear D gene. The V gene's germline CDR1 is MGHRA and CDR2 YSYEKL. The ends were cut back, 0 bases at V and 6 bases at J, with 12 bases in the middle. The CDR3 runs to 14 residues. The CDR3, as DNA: TGCGCCAGCAGCCAAGAAAACCTACCCTCCGAGCAGTACTTC. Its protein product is CASSQENLPSEQYF.

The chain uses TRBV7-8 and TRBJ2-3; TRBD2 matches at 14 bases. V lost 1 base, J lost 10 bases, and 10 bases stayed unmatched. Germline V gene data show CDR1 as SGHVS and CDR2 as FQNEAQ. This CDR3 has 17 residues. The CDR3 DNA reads TGTGCCAGCAGCTTAGTTCTGGGACTAGCGGGAGTGCGGCCGCAGTATTTT. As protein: CASSLVLGLAGVRPQYF.

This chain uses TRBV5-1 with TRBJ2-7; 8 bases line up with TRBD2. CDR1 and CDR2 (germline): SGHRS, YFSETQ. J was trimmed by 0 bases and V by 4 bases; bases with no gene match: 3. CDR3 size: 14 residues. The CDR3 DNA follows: TGCGCCAGCAGCCGCGGGGGGAGCTCCTACGAGCAGTACTTC. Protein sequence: CASSRGGSSYEQYF.

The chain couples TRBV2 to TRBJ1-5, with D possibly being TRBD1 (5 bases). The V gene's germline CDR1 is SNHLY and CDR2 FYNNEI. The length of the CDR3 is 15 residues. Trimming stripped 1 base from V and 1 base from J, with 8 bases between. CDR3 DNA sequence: TGTGCCAGCAGTGAAGAGGGGTTGAGCAATCAGCCCCAGCATTTT. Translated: CASSEEGLSNQPQHF.

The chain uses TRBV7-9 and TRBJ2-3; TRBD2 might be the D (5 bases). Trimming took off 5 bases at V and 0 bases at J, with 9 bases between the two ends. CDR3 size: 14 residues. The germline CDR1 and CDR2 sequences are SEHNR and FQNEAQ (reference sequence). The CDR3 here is CASSRSVSTDTQYF. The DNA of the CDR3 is TGTGCCAGCAGCCGTAGCGTTAGCACAGATACGCAGTATTTT.

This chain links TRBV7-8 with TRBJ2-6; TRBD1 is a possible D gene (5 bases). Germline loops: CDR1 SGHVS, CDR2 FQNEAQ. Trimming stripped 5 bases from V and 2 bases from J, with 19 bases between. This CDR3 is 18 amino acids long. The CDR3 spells CASSRTRGVVAGANVLTF. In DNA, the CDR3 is TGTGCCAGCAGCCGGACAAGGGGTGTAGTCGCTGGGGCCAACGTCCTGACTTTC.

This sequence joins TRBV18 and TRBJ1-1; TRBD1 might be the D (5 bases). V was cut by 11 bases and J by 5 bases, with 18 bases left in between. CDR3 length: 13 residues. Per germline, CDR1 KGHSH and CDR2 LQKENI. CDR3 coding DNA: TGTGCCGCCTCCGGGGGGGAGAGGACTGAAGCTTTCTTT. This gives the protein CAASGGERTEAFF.

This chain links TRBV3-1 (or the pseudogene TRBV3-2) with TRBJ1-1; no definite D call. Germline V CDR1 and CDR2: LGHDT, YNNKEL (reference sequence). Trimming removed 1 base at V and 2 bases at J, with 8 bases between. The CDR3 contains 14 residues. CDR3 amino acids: CASSQVRTNTEAFF. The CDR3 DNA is TGTGCCAGCAGCCAAGTGCGAACCAACACTGAAGCTTTCTTT.

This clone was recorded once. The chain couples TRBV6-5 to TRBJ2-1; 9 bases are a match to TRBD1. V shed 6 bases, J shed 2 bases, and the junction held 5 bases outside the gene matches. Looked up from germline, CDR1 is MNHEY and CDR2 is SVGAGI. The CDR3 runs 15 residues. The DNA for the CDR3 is TGTGCCAGCAGCAGGACAGGGGCCACCTACAATGAGCAGTTCTTC. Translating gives CASSRTGATYNEQFF.

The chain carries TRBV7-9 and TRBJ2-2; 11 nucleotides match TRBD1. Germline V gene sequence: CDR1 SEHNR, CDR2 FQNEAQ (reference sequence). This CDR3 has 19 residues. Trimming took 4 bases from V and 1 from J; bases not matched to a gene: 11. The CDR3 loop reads CASSYPDRGRLMNTGELFF. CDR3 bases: TGTGCCAGCAGCTACCCGGACAGGGGGCGCCTTATGAACACCGGGGAGCTGTTTTTT.

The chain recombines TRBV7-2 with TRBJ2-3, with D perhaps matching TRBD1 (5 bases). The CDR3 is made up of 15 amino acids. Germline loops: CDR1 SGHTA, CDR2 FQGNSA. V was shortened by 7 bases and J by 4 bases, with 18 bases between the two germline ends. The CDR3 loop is CASNTKMDISDTQYF. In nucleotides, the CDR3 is TGTGCCAGCAACACTAAGATGGACATTTCAGATACGCAGTATTTT.

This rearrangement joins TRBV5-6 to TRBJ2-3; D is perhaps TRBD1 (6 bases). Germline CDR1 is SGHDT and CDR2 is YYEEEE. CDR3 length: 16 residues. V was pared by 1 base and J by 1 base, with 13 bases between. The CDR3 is CASSLRGRGGTDTQYF. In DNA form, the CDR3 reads TGTGCCAGCAGCTTGCGGGGCAGGGGTGGCACAGATACGCAGTATTTT.

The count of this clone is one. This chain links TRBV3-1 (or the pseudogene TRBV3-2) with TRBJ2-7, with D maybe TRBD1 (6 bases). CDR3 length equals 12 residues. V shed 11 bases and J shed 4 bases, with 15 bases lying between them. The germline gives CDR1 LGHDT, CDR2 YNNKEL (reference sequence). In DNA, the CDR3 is TGTGCCTCATCGAGGACAGTTTACGAGCAGTACTTC. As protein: CASSRTVYEQYF.

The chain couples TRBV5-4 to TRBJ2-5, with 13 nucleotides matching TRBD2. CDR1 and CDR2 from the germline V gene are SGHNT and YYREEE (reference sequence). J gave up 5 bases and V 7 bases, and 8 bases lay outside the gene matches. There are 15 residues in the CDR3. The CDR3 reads CASSGLAGAVETQYF. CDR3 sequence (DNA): TGTGCCAGCTCTGGACTAGCGGGAGCGGTTGAGACCCAGTACTTC.

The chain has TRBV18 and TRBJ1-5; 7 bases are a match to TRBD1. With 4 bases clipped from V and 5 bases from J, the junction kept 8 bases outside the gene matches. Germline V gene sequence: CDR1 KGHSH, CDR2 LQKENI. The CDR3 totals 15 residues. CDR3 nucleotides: TGTGCCAGCTCACATAGACAGGGAGGTGATCAGCCCCAGCATTTT. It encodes CASSHRQGGDQPQHF.

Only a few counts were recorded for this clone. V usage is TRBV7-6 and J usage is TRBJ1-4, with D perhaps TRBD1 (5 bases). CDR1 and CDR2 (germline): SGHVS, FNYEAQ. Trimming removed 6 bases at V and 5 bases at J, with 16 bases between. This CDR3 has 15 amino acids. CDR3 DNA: TGTGCCAGCAGTCCTGATGGGGGGAGAAATGAAAAACTGTTTTTT. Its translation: CASSPDGGRNEKLFF.

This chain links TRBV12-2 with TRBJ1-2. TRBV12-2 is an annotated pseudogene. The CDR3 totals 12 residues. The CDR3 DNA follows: TGTGCAAGTCGCTTTCAGTGGCGGGGCTACACCTTC. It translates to CASRFQWRGYTF.

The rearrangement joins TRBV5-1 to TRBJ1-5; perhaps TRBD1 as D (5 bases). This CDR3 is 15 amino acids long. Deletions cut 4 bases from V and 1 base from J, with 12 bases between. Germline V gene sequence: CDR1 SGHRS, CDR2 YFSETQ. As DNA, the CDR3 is TGCGCCAGCAGCCGGGGGGGTGAGAGCAATCAGCCCCAGCATTTT. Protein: CASSRGGESNQPQHF.

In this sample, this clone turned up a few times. This CDR3 is CASRPTAGGIKETQYF. The DNA for the CDR3 is TGTGCCAGCAGGCCCACTGCGGGAGGCATTAAAGAGACCCAGTACTTC. V and J are TRBV5-5 and TRBJ2-5; 8 bases line up with TRBD2. The junction had 12 bases not matched to a gene; V was cut back by 5 bases and J by 3 bases. CDR3 length equals 16 residues. Per germline, CDR1 SGHKS and CDR2 YYEKEE (reference sequence).